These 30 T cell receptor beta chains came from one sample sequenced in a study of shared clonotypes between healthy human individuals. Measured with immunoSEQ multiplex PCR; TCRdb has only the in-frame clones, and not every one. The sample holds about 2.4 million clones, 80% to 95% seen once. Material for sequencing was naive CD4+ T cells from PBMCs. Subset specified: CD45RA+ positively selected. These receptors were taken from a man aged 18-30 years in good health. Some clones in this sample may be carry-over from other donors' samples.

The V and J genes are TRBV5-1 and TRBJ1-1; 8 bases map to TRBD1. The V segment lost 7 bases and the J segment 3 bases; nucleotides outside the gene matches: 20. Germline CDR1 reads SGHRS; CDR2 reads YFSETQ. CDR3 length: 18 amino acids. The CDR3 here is CASAEPRGTGLQDTEAFF. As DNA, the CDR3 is TGCGCCAGCGCGGAGCCCCGTGGGACAGGTCTCCAGGACACTGAAGCTTTCTTT.

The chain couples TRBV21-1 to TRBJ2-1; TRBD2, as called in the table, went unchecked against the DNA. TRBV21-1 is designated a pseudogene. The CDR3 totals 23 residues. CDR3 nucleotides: TGTGCCAGCAGGCAAAGTGGCTCCCGGGAGGGCCCATGGATGATTTTCGTCCAACATGAGCAGTTCTTC. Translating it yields CASRQSGSREGPWMIFVQHEQFF.

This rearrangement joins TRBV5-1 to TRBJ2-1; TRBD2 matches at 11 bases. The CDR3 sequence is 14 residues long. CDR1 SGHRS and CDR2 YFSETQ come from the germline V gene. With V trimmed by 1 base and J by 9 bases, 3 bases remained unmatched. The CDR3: CASSLTSGSGEQFF. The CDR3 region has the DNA TGCGCCAGCAGCTTGACTAGCGGGAGTGGTGAGCAGTTCTTC. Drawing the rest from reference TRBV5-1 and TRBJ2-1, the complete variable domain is KAGVTQTPRYLIKTRGQQVTLSCSPISGHRSVSWYQQTPGQGLQFLFEYFSETQRNKGNFPGRFSGRQFSNSRSEMNVSTLELGDSALYLCASSLTSGSGEQFFGPGTRLTVL.

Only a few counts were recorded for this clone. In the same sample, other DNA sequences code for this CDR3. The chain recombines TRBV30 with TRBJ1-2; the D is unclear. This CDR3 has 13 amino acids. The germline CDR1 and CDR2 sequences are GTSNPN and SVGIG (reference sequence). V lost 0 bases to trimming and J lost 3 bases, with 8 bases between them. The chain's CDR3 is CAWSVGSYYGYTF. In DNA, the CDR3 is TGTGCCTGGAGTGTGGGGAGTTACTATGGCTACACCTTC.

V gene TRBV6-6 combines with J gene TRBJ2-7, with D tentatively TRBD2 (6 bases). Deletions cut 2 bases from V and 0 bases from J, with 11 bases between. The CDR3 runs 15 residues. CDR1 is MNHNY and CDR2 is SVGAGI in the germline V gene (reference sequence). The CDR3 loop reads CASSYRADYSYEQYF. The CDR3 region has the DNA TGTGCCAGCAGTTACCGCGCGGACTACTCCTACGAGCAGTACTTC.

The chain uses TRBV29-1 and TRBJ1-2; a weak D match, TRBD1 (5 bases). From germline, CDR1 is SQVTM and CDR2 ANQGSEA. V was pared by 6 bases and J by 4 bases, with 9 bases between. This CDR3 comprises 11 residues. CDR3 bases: TGCAGCGTCCTCGGGGGCTATGGCTACACCTTC. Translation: CSVLGGYGYTF.

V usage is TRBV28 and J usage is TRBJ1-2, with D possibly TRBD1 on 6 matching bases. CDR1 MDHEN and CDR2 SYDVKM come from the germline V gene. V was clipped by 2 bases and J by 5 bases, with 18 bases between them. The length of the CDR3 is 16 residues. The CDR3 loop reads CASSLLSTGLWYGYTF. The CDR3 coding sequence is TGTGCCAGCAGTTTACTATCGACAGGATTATGGTATGGCTACACCTTC.

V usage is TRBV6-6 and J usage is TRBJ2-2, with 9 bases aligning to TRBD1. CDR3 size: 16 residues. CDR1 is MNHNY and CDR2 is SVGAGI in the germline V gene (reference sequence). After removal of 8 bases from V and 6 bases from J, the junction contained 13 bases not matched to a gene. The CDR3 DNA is TGTGCCAGCCCGCCTACAGGGGGCGTTGAGCCCGGGGAGCTGTTTTTT. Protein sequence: CASPPTGGVEPGELFF.

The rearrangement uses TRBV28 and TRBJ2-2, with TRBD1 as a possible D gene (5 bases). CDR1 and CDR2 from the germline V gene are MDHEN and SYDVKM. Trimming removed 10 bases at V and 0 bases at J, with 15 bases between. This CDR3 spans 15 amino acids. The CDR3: CATCLGQTNTGELFF. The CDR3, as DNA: TGTGCCACCTGCCTGGGGCAGACGAACACCGGGGAGCTGTTTTTT. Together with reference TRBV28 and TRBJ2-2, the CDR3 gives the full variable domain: DVKVTQSSRYLVKRTGEKVFLECVQDMDHENMFWYRQDPGLGLRLIYFSYDVKMKEKGDIPEGYSVSREKKERFSLILESASTNQTSMYLCATCLGQTNTGELFFGEGSRLTVL.

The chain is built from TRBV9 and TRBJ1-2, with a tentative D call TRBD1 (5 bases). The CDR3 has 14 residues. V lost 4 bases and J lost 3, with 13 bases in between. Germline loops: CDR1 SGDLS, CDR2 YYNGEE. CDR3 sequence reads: CASSLEGNDYGYTF. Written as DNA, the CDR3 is TGTGCCAGCAGCCTGGAGGGGAACGACTATGGCTACACCTTC. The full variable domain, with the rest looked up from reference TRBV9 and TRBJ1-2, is DSGVTQTPKHLITATGQRVTLRCSPRSGDLSVYWYQQSLDQGLQFLIQYYNGEERAKGNILERFSAQQFPDLHSELNLSSLELGDSALYFCASSLEGNDYGYTFGSGTRLTVV.

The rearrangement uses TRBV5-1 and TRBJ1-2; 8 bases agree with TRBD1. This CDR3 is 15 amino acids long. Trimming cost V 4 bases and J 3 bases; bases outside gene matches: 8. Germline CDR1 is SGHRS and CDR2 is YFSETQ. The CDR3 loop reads CASSPVGQGYYGYTF. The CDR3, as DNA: TGCGCCAGCAGCCCCGTCGGACAGGGCTACTATGGCTACACCTTC.

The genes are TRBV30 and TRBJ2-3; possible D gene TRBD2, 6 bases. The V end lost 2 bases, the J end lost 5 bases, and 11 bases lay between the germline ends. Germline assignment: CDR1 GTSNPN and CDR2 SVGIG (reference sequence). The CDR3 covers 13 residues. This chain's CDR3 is CAWSWGEGDTQYF. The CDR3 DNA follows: TGTGCCTGGAGTTGGGGGGAAGGAGATACGCAGTATTTT.

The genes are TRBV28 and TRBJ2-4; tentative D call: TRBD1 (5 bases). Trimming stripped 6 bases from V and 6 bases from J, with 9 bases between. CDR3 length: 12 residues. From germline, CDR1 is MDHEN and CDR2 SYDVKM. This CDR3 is CASRERGNIQYF. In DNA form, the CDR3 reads TGTGCCAGCAGGGAAAGGGGAAACATTCAGTACTTC.

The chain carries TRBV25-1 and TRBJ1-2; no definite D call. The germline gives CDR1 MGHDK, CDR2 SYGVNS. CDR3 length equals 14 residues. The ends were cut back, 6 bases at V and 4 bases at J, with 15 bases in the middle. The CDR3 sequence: CASSPPGYGYGYTF. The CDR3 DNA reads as TGTGCCAGCAGCCCCCCGGGGTATGGCTATGGCTACACCTTC.

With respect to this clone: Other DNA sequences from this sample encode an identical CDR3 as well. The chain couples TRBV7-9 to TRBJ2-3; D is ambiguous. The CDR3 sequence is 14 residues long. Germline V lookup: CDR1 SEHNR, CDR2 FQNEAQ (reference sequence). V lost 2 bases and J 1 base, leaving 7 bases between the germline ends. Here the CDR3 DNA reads TGTGCCAGCAGCTTATTCGGTGGCACAGATACGCAGTATTTT. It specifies CASSLFGGTDTQYF.

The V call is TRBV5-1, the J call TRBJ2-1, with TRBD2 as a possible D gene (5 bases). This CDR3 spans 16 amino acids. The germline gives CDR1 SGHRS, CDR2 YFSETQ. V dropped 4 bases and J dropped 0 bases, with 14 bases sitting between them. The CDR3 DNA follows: TGCGCCAGCAGCATCCTCTCCGGACTCTCCTACAATGAGCAGTTCTTC. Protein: CASSILSGLSYNEQFF.

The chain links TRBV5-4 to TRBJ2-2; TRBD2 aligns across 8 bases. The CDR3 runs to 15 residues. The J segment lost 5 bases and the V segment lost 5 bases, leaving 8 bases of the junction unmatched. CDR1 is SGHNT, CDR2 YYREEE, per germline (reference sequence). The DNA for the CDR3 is TGTGCCAGCAGGGTTAGCGGGATCGAGACCGGGGAGCTGTTTTTT. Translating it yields CASRVSGIETGELFF.

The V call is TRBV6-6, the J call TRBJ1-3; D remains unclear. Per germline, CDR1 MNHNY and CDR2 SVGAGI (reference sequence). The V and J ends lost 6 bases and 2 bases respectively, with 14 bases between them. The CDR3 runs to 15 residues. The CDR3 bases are TGTGCCAGCAGCGCGAGAAGCGGCCCTGGAAACACCATATATTTT. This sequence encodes CASSARSGPGNTIYF.

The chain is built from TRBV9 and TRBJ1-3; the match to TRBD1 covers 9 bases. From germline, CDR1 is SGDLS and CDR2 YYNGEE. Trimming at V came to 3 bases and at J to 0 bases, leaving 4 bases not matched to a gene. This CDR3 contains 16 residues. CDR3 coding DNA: TGTGCCAGCAGCGACGGACAGGGGACCTCTGGAAACACCATATATTTT. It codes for CASSDGQGTSGNTIYF.

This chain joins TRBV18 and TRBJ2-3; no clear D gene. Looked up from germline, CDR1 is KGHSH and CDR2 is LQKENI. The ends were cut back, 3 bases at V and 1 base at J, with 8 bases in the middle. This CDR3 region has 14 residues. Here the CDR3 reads CASSPLPRTDTQYF. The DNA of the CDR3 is TGTGCCAGCTCACCGTTGCCCCGCACAGATACGCAGTATTTT. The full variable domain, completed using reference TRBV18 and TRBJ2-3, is NAGVMQNPRHLVRRRGQEARLRCSPMKGHSHVYWYRQLPEEGLKFMVYLQKENIIDESGMPKERFSAEFPKEGPSILRIQQVVRGDSAAYFCASSPLPRTDTQYFGPGTRLTVL.

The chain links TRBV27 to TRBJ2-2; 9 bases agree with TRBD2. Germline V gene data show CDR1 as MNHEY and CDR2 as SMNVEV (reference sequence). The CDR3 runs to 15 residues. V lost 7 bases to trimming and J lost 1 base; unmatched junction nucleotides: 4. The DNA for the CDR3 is TGTGCCAGCACCAAGACTAGCGGGAACACCGGGGAGCTGTTTTTT. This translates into CASTKTSGNTGELFF.

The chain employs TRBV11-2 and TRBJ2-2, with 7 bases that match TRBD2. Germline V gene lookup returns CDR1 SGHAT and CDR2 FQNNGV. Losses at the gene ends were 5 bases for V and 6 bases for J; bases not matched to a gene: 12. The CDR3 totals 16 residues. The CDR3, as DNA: TGTGCCAGCAGCCCGAGGACTAGTACTCAAGCCGGGGAGCTGTTTTTT. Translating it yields CASSPRTSTQAGELFF.

The CDR3 DNA is TGTGCCAGCAGCTTGTTGCTCGGCCAGCAAGAGACCCAGTACTTC. This encodes CASSLLLGQQETQYF. The chain links TRBV5-6 to TRBJ2-5; D not certain. Trimming pared 1 base from V and 2 bases from J, leaving 12 bases between. This CDR3 contains 15 residues. Germline V gives CDR1 SGHDT, CDR2 YYEEEE. Variable domain in full (rest from reference TRBV5-6 and TRBJ2-5): DAGVTQSPTHLIKTRGQQVTLRCSPKSGHDTVSWYQQALGQGPQFIFQYYEEEERQRGNFPDRFSGHQFPNYSSELNVNALLLGDSALYLCASSLLLGQQETQYFGPGTRLLVL.

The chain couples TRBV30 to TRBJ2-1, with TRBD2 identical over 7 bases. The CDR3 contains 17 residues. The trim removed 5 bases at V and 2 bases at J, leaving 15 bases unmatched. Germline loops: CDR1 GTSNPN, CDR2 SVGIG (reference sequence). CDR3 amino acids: CAWDQASAGAPYNEQFF. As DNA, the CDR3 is TGTGCCTGGGATCAGGCATCGGCGGGAGCCCCCTACAATGAGCAGTTCTTC. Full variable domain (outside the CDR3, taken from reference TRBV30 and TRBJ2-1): SQTIHQWPATLVQPVGSPLSLECTVEGTSNPNLYWYRQAAGRGLQLLFYSVGIGQISSEVPQNLSASRPQDRQFILSSKKLLLSDSGFYLCAWDQASAGAPYNEQFFGPGTRLTVL.

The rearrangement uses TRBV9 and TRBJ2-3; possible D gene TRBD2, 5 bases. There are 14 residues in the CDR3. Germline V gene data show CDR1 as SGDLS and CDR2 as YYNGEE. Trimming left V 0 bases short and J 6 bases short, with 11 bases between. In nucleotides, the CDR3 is TGTGCCAGCAGCGTAGGGACTCACGGGGATACGCAGTATTTT. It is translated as CASSVGTHGDTQYF. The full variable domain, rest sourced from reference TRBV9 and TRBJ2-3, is DSGVTQTPKHLITATGQRVTLRCSPRSGDLSVYWYQQSLDQGLQFLIQYYNGEERAKGNILERFSAQQFPDLHSELNLSSLELGDSALYFCASSVGTHGDTQYFGPGTRLTVL.

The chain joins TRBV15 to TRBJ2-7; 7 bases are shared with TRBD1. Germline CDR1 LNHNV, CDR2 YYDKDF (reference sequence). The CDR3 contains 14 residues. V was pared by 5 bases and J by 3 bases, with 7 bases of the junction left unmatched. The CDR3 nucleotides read TGTGCCACCAGCGGTGAAAGACAGGGCTACGAGCAGTACTTC. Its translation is CATSGERQGYEQYF.

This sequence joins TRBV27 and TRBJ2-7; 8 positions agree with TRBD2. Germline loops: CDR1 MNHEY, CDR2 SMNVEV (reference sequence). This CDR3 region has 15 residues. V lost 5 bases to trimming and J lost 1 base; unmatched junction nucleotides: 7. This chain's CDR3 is CASSPRGGSSYEQYF. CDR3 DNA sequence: TGTGCCAGCAGTCCTCGCGGGGGGTCTTCCTACGAGCAGTACTTC.

The CDR3 loop is CATSREVAGITDTQYF. The CDR3 DNA reads TGTGCCACCAGCAGAGAGGTAGCGGGAATCACAGATACGCAGTATTTT. The V gene is TRBV15, the J gene TRBJ2-3, with 8 bases lining up with TRBD2. Germline CDR1 is LNHNV and CDR2 is YYDKDF (reference sequence). The CDR3 is 16 amino acids. Losses at the gene ends were 0 bases for V and 2 bases for J; bases not matched to a gene: 4.

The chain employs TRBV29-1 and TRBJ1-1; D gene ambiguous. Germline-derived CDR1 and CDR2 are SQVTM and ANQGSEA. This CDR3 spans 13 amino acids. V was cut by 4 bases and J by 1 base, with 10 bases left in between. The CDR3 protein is CSVGVLGNTEAFF. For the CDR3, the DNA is TGCAGCGTTGGGGTTTTGGGGAACACTGAAGCTTTCTTT.

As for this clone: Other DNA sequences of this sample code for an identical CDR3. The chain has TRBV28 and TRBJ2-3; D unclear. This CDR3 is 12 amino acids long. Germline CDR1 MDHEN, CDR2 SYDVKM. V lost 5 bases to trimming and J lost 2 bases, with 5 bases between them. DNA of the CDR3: TGTGCCAGCAGTACCCACACAGATACGCAGTATTTT. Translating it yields CASSTHTDTQYF.